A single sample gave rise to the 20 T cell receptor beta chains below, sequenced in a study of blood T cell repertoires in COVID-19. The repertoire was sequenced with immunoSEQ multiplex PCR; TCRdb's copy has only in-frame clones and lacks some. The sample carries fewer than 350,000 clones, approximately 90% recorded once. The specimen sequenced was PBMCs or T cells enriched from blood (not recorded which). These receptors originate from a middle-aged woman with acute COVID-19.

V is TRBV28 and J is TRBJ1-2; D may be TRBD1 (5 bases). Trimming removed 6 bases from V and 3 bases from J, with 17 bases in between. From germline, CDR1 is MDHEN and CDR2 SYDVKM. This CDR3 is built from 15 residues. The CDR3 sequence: CASREAPGGDYGYTF. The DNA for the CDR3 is TGTGCCAGCAGGGAGGCACCCGGGGGGGACTATGGCTACACCTTC.

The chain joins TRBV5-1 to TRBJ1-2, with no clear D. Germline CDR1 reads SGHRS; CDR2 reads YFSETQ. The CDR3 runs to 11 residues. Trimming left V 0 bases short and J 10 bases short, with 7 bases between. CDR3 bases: TGCGCCAGCAGCTTGGACAGCTCCTACACCTTC. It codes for CASSLDSSYTF.

The CDR3 is CASSPQGVFPRGLFF. The CDR3 DNA sequence: TGTGCCAGCAGCCCGCAGGGGGTTTTTCCTCGGGGACTGTTTTTT. The V call is TRBV7-2, the J call TRBJ1-4; 7 bases agree with TRBD1. From germline, CDR1 is SGHTA and CDR2 FQGNSA. Unmatched junction bases numbered 16, after V lost 5 bases and J lost 13 bases. There are 15 residues in the CDR3.

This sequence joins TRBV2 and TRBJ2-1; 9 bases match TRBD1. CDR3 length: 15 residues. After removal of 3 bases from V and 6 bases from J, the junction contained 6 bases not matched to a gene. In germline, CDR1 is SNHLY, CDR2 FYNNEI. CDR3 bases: TGTGCCAGCAGTGATGGGGGGACAGGGAGCAATGAGCAGTTCTTC. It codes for CASSDGGTGSNEQFF.

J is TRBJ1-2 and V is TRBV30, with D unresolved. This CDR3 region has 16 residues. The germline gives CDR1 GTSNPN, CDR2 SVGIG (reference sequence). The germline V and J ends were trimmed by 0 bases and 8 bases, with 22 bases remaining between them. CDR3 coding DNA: TGTGCCTGGAGTGTCATGGACGGAGACTCCGGCGGGGGCTACACCTTC. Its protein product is CAWSVMDGDSGGGYTF.

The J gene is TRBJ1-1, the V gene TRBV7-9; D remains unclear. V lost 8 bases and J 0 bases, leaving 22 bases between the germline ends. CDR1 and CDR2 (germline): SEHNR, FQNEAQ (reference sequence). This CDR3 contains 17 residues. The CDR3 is CASRSGGRTTMNTEAFF. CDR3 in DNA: TGTGCCAGCCGGAGTGGAGGGCGGACTACAATGAACACTGAAGCTTTCTTT.

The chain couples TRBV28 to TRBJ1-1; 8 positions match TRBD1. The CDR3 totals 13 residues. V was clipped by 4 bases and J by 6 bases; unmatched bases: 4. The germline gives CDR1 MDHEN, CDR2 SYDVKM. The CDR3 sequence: CASSWTGTAEAFF. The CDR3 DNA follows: TGTGCCAGCAGTTGGACAGGGACAGCTGAAGCTTTCTTT. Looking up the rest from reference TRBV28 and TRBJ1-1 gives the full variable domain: DVKVTQSSRYLVKRTGEKVFLECVQDMDHENMFWYRQDPGLGLRLIYFSYDVKMKEKGDIPEGYSVSREKKERFSLILESASTNQTSMYLCASSWTGTAEAFFGQGTRLTVV.

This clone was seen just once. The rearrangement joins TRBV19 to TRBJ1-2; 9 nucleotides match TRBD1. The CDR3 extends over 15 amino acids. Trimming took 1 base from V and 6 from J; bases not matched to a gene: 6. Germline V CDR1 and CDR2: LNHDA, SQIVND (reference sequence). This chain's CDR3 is CASSIVDRGSDGYTF. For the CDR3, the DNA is TGTGCCAGTAGTATAGTGGACAGGGGAAGCGATGGCTACACCTTC.

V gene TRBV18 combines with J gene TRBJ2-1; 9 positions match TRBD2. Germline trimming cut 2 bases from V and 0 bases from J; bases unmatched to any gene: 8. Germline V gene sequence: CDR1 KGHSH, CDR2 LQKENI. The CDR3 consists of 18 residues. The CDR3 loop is CASSPAGLAMSSYNEQFF. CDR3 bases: TGTGCCAGCTCACCAGCTGGACTAGCGATGAGCTCCTACAATGAGCAGTTCTTC.

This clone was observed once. CDR3 amino acids: CASSIGTGGNQPQHF. The DNA of the CDR3 is TGTGCCAGTAGTATAGGGACAGGGGGGAATCAGCCCCAGCATTTT. The rearrangement links TRBV19 to TRBJ1-5; TRBD1 matches 10 bases. Germline loops: CDR1 LNHDA, CDR2 SQIVND (reference sequence). V lost 1 base to trimming and J lost 4 bases; unmatched junction nucleotides: 1. This CDR3 is 15 amino acids long.

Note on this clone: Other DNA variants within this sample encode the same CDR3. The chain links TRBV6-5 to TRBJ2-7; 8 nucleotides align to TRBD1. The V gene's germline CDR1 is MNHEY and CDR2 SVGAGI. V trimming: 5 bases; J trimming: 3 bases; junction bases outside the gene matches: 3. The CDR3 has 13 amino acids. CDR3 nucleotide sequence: TGTGCCAGCAGTCGCGACAGGGGCTACGAGCAGTACTTC. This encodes CASSRDRGYEQYF.

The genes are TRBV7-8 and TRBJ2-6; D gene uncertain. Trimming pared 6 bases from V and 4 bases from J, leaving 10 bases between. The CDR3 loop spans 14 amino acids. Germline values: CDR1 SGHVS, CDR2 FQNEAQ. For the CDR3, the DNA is TGTGCCAGCAGGGGCGACGGAGGGGCCAACGTCCTGACTTTC. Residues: CASRGDGGANVLTF.

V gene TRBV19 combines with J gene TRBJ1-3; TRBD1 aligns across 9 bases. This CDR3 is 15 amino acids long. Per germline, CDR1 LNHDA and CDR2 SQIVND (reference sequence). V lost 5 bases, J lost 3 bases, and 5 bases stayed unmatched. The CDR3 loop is CASSSDRGFGNTIYF. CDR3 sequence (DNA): TGTGCCAGTAGTTCGGACAGGGGTTTTGGAAACACCATATATTTT.

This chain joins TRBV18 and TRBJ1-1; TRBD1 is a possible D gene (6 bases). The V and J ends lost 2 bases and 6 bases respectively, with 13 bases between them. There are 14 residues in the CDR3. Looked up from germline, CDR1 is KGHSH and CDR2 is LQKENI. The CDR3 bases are TGTGCCAGCTCACCAGCAGGGGCGAAGGCTGAAGCTTTCTTT. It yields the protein CASSPAGAKAEAFF.

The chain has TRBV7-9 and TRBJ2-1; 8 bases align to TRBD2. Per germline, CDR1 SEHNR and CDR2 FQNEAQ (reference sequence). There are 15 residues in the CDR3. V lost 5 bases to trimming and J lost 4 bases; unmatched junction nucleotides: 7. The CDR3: CASSPSGGRYNEQFF. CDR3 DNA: TGTGCCAGCAGCCCCTCTGGCGGGAGGTACAATGAGCAGTTCTTC.

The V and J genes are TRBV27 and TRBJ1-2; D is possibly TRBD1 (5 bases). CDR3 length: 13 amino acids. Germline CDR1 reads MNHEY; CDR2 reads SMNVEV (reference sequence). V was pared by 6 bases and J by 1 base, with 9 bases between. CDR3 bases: TGTGCCAGCAGGCAGGGTGGTAACTATGGCTACACCTTC. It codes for CASRQGGNYGYTF.

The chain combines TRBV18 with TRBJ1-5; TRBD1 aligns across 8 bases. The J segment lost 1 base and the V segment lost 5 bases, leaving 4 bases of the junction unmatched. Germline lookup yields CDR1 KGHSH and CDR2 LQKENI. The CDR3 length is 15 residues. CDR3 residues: CASSNQGASNQPQHF. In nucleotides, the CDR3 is TGTGCCAGCTCAAACCAGGGGGCGAGCAATCAGCCCCAGCATTTT.

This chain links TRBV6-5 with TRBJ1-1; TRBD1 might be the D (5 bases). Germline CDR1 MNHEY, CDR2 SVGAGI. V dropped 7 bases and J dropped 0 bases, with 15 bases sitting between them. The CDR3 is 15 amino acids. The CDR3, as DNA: TGTGCCAGCACCCGCGGGACCGGCGTGAACACTGAAGCTTTCTTT. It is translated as CASTRGTGVNTEAFF.

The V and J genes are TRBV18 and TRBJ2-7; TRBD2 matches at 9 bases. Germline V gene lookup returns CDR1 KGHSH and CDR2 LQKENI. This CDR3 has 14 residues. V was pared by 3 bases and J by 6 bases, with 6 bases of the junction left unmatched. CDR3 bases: TGTGCCAGCTCACCGGCGGGAGGGCCCTCCGAGCAGTACTTC. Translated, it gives CASSPAGGPSEQYF.

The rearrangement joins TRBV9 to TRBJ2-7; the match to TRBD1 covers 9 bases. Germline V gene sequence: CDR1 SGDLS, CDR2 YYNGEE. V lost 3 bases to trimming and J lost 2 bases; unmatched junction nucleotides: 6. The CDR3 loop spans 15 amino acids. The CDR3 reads CASSEGTGQPYEQYF. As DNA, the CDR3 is TGTGCCAGCAGCGAGGGGACAGGGCAACCCTACGAGCAGTACTTC.